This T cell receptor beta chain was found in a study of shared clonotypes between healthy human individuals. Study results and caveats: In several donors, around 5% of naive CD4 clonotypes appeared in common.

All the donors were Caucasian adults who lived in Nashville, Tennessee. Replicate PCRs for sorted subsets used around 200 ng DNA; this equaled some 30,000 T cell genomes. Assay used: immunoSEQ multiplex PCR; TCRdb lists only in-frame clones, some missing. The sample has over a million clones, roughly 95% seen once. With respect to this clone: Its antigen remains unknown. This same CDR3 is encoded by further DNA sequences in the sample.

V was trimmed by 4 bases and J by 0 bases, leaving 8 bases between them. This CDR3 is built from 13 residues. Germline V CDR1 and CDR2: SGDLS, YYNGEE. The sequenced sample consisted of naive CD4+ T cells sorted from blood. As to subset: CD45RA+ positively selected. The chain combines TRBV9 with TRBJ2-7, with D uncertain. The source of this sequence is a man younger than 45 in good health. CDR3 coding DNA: TGTGCCAGCAGCCCCCCCAGCTCCTACGAGCAGTACTTC. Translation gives CASSPPSSYEQYF.